Listed below are T cell receptor beta chains from one sample, sequenced in a study of blood T cell repertoires in COVID-19. The method was immunoSEQ multiplex PCR; TCRdb's version includes in-frame clones alone and lacks a portion of them. In the table there are 60,000 or so clones, around nine tenths of which are singletons. The sequencing sample was made of peripheral blood. These TCRs come from a human donor with active COVID-19. The donor label of this sample is uncertain. Both conserved end residues are part of each CDR3. D genes are given only for firm matches.

j_call | v_call | d_call | cdr3_aa | cdr3_nt
TRBJ2-7 | TRBV7-3 | TRBD2 | CASSPGTRGEQYF | TGTGCCAGCAGTCCCGGGACTAGAGGCGAGCAGTACTTC
TRBJ1-2 | TRBV27 | - | CASSHPGDGYTF | TGTGCCAGCAGCCACCCGGGGGATGGCTACACCTTC
TRBJ2-1 | TRBV15 | - | CATSSSGTNAEQFF | TGTGCCACCAGCAGTAGCGGTACCAATGCAGAGCAGTTCTTC
TRBJ1-4 | TRBV18 | TRBD1 | CASSRQGPTNEKLFF | TGTGCCAGCTCGCGACAGGGGCCAACTAATGAAAAACTGTTTTTT
TRBJ1-2 | TRBV19 | - | CASSTPREPPRNGYTF | TGTGCCAGTAGTACACCCCGGGAGCCCCCCAGGAATGGCTACACCTTC
TRBJ1-1 | TRBV4-1 | - | CASGTAPNTEAFF | TGCGCCAGCGGAACAGCACCTAACACTGAAGCTTTCTTT
TRBJ1-5 | TRBV12-3/TRBV12-4 | - | CASSLTVNQPQHF | TGTGCCAGCAGTTTAACAGTCAATCAGCCCCAGCATTTT
TRBJ1-1 | TRBV6-5 | TRBD1 | CASSYDRAVTEAFF | TGTGCCAGCAGTTACGACAGGGCGGTGACTGAAGCTTTCTTT
TRBJ2-1 | TRBV5-6 | - | CASSFEGPSYNEQFF | TGTGCCAGCAGCTTCGAGGGTCCCTCCTACAATGAGCAGTTCTTC
TRBJ1-2 | TRBV4-2 | - | CASSQDKGLYYGYTF | TGTGCCAGCAGCCAAGATAAAGGACTTTACTATGGCTACACCTTC
TRBJ2-4 | TRBV7-9 | TRBD2 | CASSLVGTSEIAKNIQYF | TGTGCCAGCAGCTTAGTGGGGACTAGCGAAATAGCCAAAAACATTCAGTACTTC
TRBJ1-2 | TRBV6-6 | TRBD1 | CASSYRDRDYGYTF | TGTGCCAGCAGTTACCGGGACAGGGACTATGGCTACACCTTC
TRBJ2-1 | TRBV9 | TRBD2 | CASSVAGTTNNEQFF | TGTGCCAGCAGCGTAGCAGGGACTACCAACAATGAGCAGTTCTTC
TRBJ2-5 | TRBV12-3/TRBV12-4 | - | CASSLVRETQYF | TGTGCCAGCAGTTTGGTCAGGGAGACCCAGTACTTC
TRBJ2-7 | TRBV5-4 | TRBD2 | CASSSLAGGDEQYF | TGTGCCAGCAGCTCCTTAGCGGGAGGTGATGAGCAGTACTTC
TRBJ2-5 | TRBV9 | TRBD2 | CASSVGTSGGGERETQYF | TGTGCCAGCAGCGTAGGGACTAGCGGGGGAGGAGAGAGAGAGACCCAGTACTTC
TRBJ1-5 | TRBV18 | - | CASSPPGLRGNQPQHF | TGTGCCAGCTCACCACCCGGGTTGAGGGGGAATCAGCCCCAGCATTTT
TRBJ2-1 | TRBV5-5 | - | CASSLAGGQTYNEQFF | TGTGCCAGCAGCTTGGCCGGTGGGCAAACCTACAATGAGCAGTTCTTC